This entry concerns a single T cell receptor (beta chain). Original methodology: Reference gene primer amplification yielded estimated nucleated cell counts. Repertoires were generated with immunoSEQ multiplex PCR, while TCRdb's copy carries only in-frame clones and drops some. That table is the source of V, J and clone size, and D and trimming were worked out from the DNA. In the table there are approximately 480,000 clones, approximately 90% of which are singletons. This CDR3 spans 17 amino acids. The ends were cut back, 3 bases at V and 4 bases at J, with 21 bases in the middle. Germline assignment: CDR1 SGHRS and CDR2 YFSETQ. All enrollees were about 18 to 95 years old and from around 25 US areas. Participants' reported clinical history set cohort assignment. The sample originates from a study of blood T cell repertoires in COVID-19. Study as a whole: Acute and convalescent COVID-19 specimens originated in the United States, Italy and Spain.

The rearrangement joins TRBV5-1 to TRBJ2-3, with a weak D call TRBD2 (6 bases). This receptor was obtained from a woman aged 18 to 35 who had recovered from COVID-19. The sample consisted of PBMCs or T cells enriched from blood (not recorded which). The CDR3 DNA reads TGCGCCAGCAGCTATAACCTGGGACTTCAAAACCCAGATACGCAGTATTTT. Protein: CASSYNLGLQNPDTQYF.